These T cell receptor beta chains were read from a single sample in a study of identical twins' blood T cells. TCRdb passed the 5' RACE reads through MiXCR, listing each CDR3 protein once. The repertoire holds 400,000 or so distinct CDR3 sequences, with about 28% as singletons. What was sequenced was PBMCs. Source of these receptors: a woman aged 18-49 years in good health. The CDR3 runs from the conserved cysteine through the conserved F or W. Fields, in order: J gene, V gene, D gene, clone size, CDR3 protein, CDR3 DNA. The D gene is left open where the match is weak. Clone size is shown for a subset of rows, as once, few, many or a class of expanded clone.

J gene: TRBJ2-3; V gene: TRBV7-2; D gene: NA; clone size: many; CDR3 protein: CASSFRTDTQYF; CDR3 DNA: TGTGCCAGCAGTTTCCGCACAGATACGCAGTATTTT
J gene: TRBJ1-4; V gene: TRBV29-1; D gene: NA; clone size: NA; CDR3 protein: CSVKVQGNSEKLFF; CDR3 DNA: TGCAGCGTTAAGGTTCAGGGTAACAGTGAAAAACTGTTTTTT
J gene: TRBJ1-2; V gene: TRBV7-9; D gene: TRBD1; clone size: NA; CDR3 protein: CASILTGGAGYTF; CDR3 DNA: TGTGCCAGCATCCTAACAGGGGGCGCCGGCTACACCTTC
J gene: TRBJ1-1; V gene: TRBV12-3/TRBV12-4; D gene: NA; clone size: few; CDR3 protein: CASSPLVRGLGIMNTEAFF; CDR3 DNA: TGTGCCAGCAGTCCATTAGTAAGGGGACTTGGGATCATGAACACTGAAGCTTTCTTT
J gene: TRBJ1-5; V gene: TRBV12-3/TRBV12-4; D gene: NA; clone size: few; CDR3 protein: CASRLTRNQPQHF; CDR3 DNA: TGTGCCAGCAGATTGACAAGAAATCAGCCCCAGCATTTT
J gene: TRBJ1-5; V gene: TRBV19; D gene: NA; clone size: few; CDR3 protein: CASSIGGRNQPQHF; CDR3 DNA: TGTGCCAGTAGTATTGGGGGTAGGAATCAGCCCCAGCATTTT
J gene: TRBJ1-6; V gene: TRBV18; D gene: NA; clone size: NA; CDR3 protein: CASSPIGDSPLHF; CDR3 DNA: TGTGCCAGCTCACCGATCGGGGATTCACCCCTCCACTTT
J gene: TRBJ1-5; V gene: TRBV20-1; D gene: TRBD1; clone size: NA; CDR3 protein: CSATKDRGWNQPQHF; CDR3 DNA: TGCAGTGCTACCAAAGACAGGGGTTGGAATCAGCCCCAGCATTTT
J gene: TRBJ2-7; V gene: TRBV12-3/TRBV12-4; D gene: NA; clone size: few; CDR3 protein: CTTSLQPPYEQYF; CDR3 DNA: TGTACCACCAGTTTGCAGCCCCCCTACGAGCAGTACTTC
J gene: TRBJ2-2; V gene: TRBV30; D gene: NA; clone size: NA; CDR3 protein: CACYRFRELFF; CDR3 DNA: TGTGCCTGCTATCGATTCAGGGAGCTGTTTTTT
J gene: TRBJ1-1; V gene: TRBV20-1; D gene: NA; clone size: few; CDR3 protein: CSAEEGRVADEAFF; CDR3 DNA: TGCAGTGCTGAAGAGGGCAGGGTGGCCGATGAAGCTTTCTTT